The next 9 T cell receptor beta chains were all read from a single sample in a study of beta chain features in type 1 diabetes. Their cognate antigens are unknown. Findings and caveats of the study: Shortening of TCRB CDR3s, moderate but significant, appeared in all four CD4+ subsets of Type 1 diabetes patients.

The authors reverse transcribed all of the isolated RNA, so sequencing captured expressed TCRB transcripts. This table comes from immunoSEQ multiplex PCR, and its TCRdb copy is limited to in-frame clones, with some not included. Of around 150,000 clones in the sample, roughly 59% were seen once. The sequenced sample consisted of naive CD4+ T cells from blood. These receptors originate from a man in his thirties or forties with type 1 diabetes.

This CDR3 is CSVRDRDREQYF. The CDR3 DNA is TGCAGCGTTCGGGACAGGGATAGGGAGCAGTACTTC. The V gene is TRBV29-1, the J gene TRBJ2-7; 9 nucleotides match TRBD1. CDR1 and CDR2 from the germline V gene are SQVTM and ANQGSEA. This CDR3 has 12 residues. V gave up 5 bases and J gave up 7 bases; unmatched junction bases: 6.

The chain carries TRBV5-1 and TRBJ2-7; D gene ambiguous. This CDR3 contains 13 residues. Trimming left V 1 base short and J 3 bases short, with 8 bases between. Germline CDR1 and CDR2: SGHRS and YFSETQ. The CDR3 region is CASSLPGLYEQYF. The CDR3 region has the DNA TGCGCCAGCAGCTTGCCGGGCCTCTACGAGCAGTACTTC.

In this sample, this clone turned up once. The V call is TRBV7-2, the J call TRBJ2-1; 13 positions agree with TRBD2. V trimming: 1 base; J trimming: 9 bases; junction bases outside the gene matches: 3. CDR1 and CDR2 from the germline V gene are SGHTA and FQGNSA. The CDR3 runs 15 residues. The CDR3 bases are TGTGCCAGCAGCTTAGGGACTAGCGGGGGACTTGAGCAGTTCTTC. Residues: CASSLGTSGGLEQFF. Looking up the rest from reference TRBV7-2 and TRBJ2-1 gives the full variable domain: GAGVSQSPSNKVTEKGKDVELRCDPISGHTALYWYRQSLGQGLEFLIYFQGNSAPDKSGLPSDRFSAERTGGSVSTLTIQRTQQEDSAVYLCASSLGTSGGLEQFFGPGTRLTVL.

The chain employs TRBV4-1 and TRBJ2-3; D gene unclear. This CDR3 has 16 residues. CDR1 MGHRA and CDR2 YSYEKL come from the germline V gene. V was pared by 1 base and J by 1 base, with 12 bases between. The CDR3 DNA sequence: TGCGCCAGCAGCCAAGTCCGCGGCCATGGCACAGATACGCAGTATTTT. Encoded protein: CASSQVRGHGTDTQYF.

The rearrangement uses TRBV30 and TRBJ1-2; a possible D gene is TRBD1 (5 bases). Looked up from germline, CDR1 is GTSNPN and CDR2 is SVGIG (reference sequence). This CDR3 is 14 amino acids long. V shed 1 base and J shed 4 bases, with 13 bases lying between them. The CDR3 coding sequence is TGTGCCTGGAGTGCGCCAGGGCAGCCCTATGGCTACACCTTC. It yields the protein CAWSAPGQPYGYTF.

CDR3 amino acids: CAWSVQGHTGELFF. In DNA, the CDR3 is TGTGCCTGGAGTGTACAGGGCCACACCGGGGAGCTGTTTTTT. This rearrangement joins TRBV30 to TRBJ2-2; D may be TRBD1 (6 bases). The germline V gene has CDR1 GTSNPN and CDR2 SVGIG (reference sequence). V was trimmed by 0 bases and J by 3 bases, leaving 8 bases between them. The length of the CDR3 is 14 residues. The full variable domain, with the rest looked up from reference TRBV30 and TRBJ2-2, is SQTIHQWPATLVQPVGSPLSLECTVEGTSNPNLYWYRQAAGRGLQLLFYSVGIGQISSEVPQNLSASRPQDRQFILSSKKLLLSDSGFYLCAWSVQGHTGELFFGEGSRLTVL.

The rearrangement links TRBV29-1 to TRBJ1-1; tentative D call: TRBD1 (5 bases). This CDR3 comprises 13 residues. The germline V and J ends were trimmed by 2 bases and 4 bases, with 11 bases remaining between them. Looked up from germline, CDR1 is SQVTM and CDR2 is ANQGSEA. The CDR3: CSVEQGSFTEAFF. CDR3 bases: TGCAGCGTTGAACAGGGCTCGTTCACTGAAGCTTTCTTT.

The genes are TRBV4-3 and TRBJ2-5; 7 bases are a match to TRBD2. Trimming removed 0 bases from V and 6 bases from J; junction bases left unmatched: 4. Germline CDR1 is LGHNA and CDR2 is YSLEER. The CDR3 covers 14 residues. DNA for the CDR3: TGCGCCAGCAGCCAAGACGGGGGGTTTCAGACCCAGTACTTC. Translating it yields CASSQDGGFQTQYF.

This chain connects TRBV9 to TRBJ1-2; weak D call: TRBD1 (6 bases). This CDR3 is 13 amino acids long. In germline, CDR1 is SGDLS, CDR2 YYNGEE. The V end was cut by 0 bases, the J end by 8 bases, with 11 bases between. In DNA, the CDR3 is TGTGCCAGCAGCGTAGAACAGGGTGGCGGCTACACCTTC. As protein: CASSVEQGGGYTF.